The clone carrying this T cell receptor beta chain was detected a few times. The data are from a study of early T cells in non-severe SARS-CoV-2 infection. TCRdb processed the 5' RACE reads anew with MiXCR; each CDR3 protein has one entry. In the table there are tens of thousands of distinct CDR3 sequences, around 12% of which are singletons. The sequencing input was whole blood. The source of this sequence is an adult who was a healthcare worker with PCR-confirmed SARS-CoV-2 infection or an uninfected control (not recorded which).

CDR3 amino acids: CASSSTSSGRLHEQYF. CDR3 nucleotide sequence: TGTGCCAGCAGCTCCACATCTAGCGGGAGGCTCCACGAGCAGTACTTC. The chain recombines TRBV5-4 with TRBJ2-7; 11 nucleotides align to TRBD2. Trimming cost V 3 bases and J 5 bases; bases outside gene matches: 10. Germline CDR1 SGHNT, CDR2 YYREEE (reference sequence). The CDR3 totals 16 residues.